Shown below are 10 T cell receptor beta chains from a single sample sequenced in a study of cytomegalovirus exposure and HLA in healthy donors. The PCR had 60 Vbeta and 13 Jbeta primers. Generated by immunoSEQ multiplex PCR, the TCRdb table keeps only in-frame clones and is missing some. The profile shows some 120,000 clones, roughly 68% of them singletons. Sample: PBMCs. Receptor source: a woman in her 30s in good health and CMV-seronegative.

The V call is TRBV7-9, the J call TRBJ1-2, with 7 bases identical to TRBD1. V was clipped by 1 base and J by 8 bases; unmatched bases: 7. This CDR3 has 14 amino acids. Germline CDR1 and CDR2: SEHNR and FQNEAQ (reference sequence). This chain's CDR3 is CASSLGTGTLGYTF. In nucleotides, the CDR3 is TGTGCCAGCAGCTTAGGGACAGGCACGTTAGGCTACACCTTC.

This chain uses TRBV9 with TRBJ1-3; 9 bases line up with TRBD1. Germline-derived CDR1 and CDR2 are SGDLS and YYNGEE. This CDR3 has 15 amino acids. V shed 0 bases and J 2 bases; nucleotides not matched to a gene: 0. The CDR3 loop reads CASSVGQGAGNTIYF. For the CDR3, the DNA is TGTGCCAGCAGCGTAGGACAGGGGGCTGGAAACACCATATATTTT.

V is TRBV18 and J is TRBJ1-1, with D tentatively TRBD1 (5 bases). The CDR3 length is 15 residues. Germline lookup yields CDR1 KGHSH and CDR2 LQKENI. Trimming took 5 bases from V and 0 from J, leaving 13 bases between them. CDR3 DNA: TGTGCCAGCTCATCCGGGCAGGGCGTGAACACTGAAGCTTTCTTT. It specifies CASSSGQGVNTEAFF.

This chain links TRBV7-6 with TRBJ2-7; tentatively, D is TRBD2 (5 bases). The CDR3 sequence is 15 residues long. V was pared by 7 bases and J by 1 base, with 17 bases between. The germline gives CDR1 SGHVS, CDR2 FNYEAQ. Here the CDR3 reads CASTPLGRPSYEQYF. DNA of the CDR3: TGTGCCAGCACCCCTCTAGGGAGACCATCCTACGAGCAGTACTTC.

This chain joins TRBV5-1 and TRBJ1-4; no clear D gene. Germline-derived CDR1 and CDR2 are SGHRS and YFSETQ. CDR3 size: 13 residues. The ends were cut back, 1 base at V and 5 bases at J, with 6 bases in the middle. CDR3 DNA: TGCGCCAGCAGCTTGCGGGTAAATGAAAAACTGTTTTTT. It codes for CASSLRVNEKLFF.

The chain uses TRBV5-8 and TRBJ1-2; a possible D gene is TRBD1 (5 bases). The V end lost 0 bases, the J end lost 3 bases, and 9 bases lay between the germline ends. The CDR3 totals 14 residues. Germline CDR1 is SGHTS and CDR2 is YDEGEE. CDR3 DNA sequence: TGTGCCAGCAGCTTGGATACCAGGGACTATGGCTACACCTTC. This sequence encodes CASSLDTRDYGYTF.

This clone was found a few times. V usage is TRBV6-1 and J usage is TRBJ1-3; no firm D call. This CDR3 has 13 residues. V lost 3 bases to trimming and J lost 0 bases, with 3 bases between them. Germline-derived CDR1 and CDR2 are MNHNS and SASEGT. CDR3 residues: CASSESSGNTIYF. DNA for the CDR3: TGTGCCAGCAGTGAGAGCTCTGGAAACACCATATATTTT.

The CDR3: CASSLRKDSPLHF. The CDR3 region has the DNA TGTGCCAGCAGCCTGCGAAAAGATTCACCCCTCCACTTT. The genes are TRBV7-9 and TRBJ1-6; no clear D gene. This CDR3 has 13 amino acids. Trimming pared 5 bases from V and 8 bases from J, leaving 10 bases between. From germline, CDR1 is SEHNR and CDR2 FQNEAQ (reference sequence). Complete variable domain (other parts from reference TRBV7-9 and TRBJ1-6): DTGVSQNPRHKITKRGQNVTFRCDPISEHNRLYWYRQTLGQGPEFLTYFQNEAQLEKSRLLSDRFSAERPKGSFSTLEIQRTEQGDSAMYLCASSLRKDSPLHFGNGTRLTVT.

The chain combines TRBV9 with TRBJ2-2, with 10 bases identical to TRBD2. The CDR3 is made up of 16 amino acids. Germline CDR1 reads SGDLS; CDR2 reads YYNGEE. Germline trimming cut 4 bases from V and 1 base from J; bases unmatched to any gene: 4. The chain's CDR3 is CASSFRTSGNTGELFF. Written as DNA, the CDR3 is TGTGCCAGCAGCTTTCGGACTAGCGGGAACACCGGGGAGCTGTTTTTT.

This clone was observed a few times. This sequence joins TRBV6-5 and TRBJ1-2, with D perhaps matching TRBD1 (5 bases). The V end lost 10 bases, the J end lost 2 bases, and 14 bases lay between the germline ends. There are 13 residues in the CDR3. Looked up from germline, CDR1 is MNHEY and CDR2 is SVGAGI. The chain's CDR3 is CATSIRGNYGYTF. The CDR3 bases are TGTGCCACTTCAATACGGGGGAACTATGGCTACACCTTC.